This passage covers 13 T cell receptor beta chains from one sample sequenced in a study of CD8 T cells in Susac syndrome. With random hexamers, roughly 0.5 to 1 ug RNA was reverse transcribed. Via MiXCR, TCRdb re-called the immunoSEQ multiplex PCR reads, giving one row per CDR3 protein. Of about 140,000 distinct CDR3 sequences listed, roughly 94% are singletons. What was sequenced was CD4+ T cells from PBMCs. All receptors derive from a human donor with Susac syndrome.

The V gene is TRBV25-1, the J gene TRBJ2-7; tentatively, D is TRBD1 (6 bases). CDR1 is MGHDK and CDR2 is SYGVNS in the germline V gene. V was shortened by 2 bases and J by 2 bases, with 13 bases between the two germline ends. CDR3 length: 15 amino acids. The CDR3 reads CASSEGHRVPYEQYF. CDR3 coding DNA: TGTGCCAGCAGTGAAGGTCACAGGGTCCCCTACGAGCAGTACTTC.

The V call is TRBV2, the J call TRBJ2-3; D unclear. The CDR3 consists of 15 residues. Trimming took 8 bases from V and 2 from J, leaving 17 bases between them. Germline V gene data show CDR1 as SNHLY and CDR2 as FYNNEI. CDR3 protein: CASRRILADTDTQYF. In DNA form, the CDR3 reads TGTGCCAGCCGGCGTATATTGGCTGACACAGATACGCAGTATTTT.

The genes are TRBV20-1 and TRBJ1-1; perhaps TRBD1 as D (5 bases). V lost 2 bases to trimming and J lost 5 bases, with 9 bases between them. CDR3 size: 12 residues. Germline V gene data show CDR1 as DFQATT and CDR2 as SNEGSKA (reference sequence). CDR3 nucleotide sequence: TGCAGTGCTAGATCGGGACGGACTGAAGCTTTCTTT. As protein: CSARSGRTEAFF.

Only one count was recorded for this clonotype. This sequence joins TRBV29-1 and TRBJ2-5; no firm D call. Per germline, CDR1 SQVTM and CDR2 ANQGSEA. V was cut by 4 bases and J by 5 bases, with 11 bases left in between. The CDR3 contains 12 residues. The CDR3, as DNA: TGCAGCGTTGGGTCGCTAGAGGAGACCCAGTACTTC. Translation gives CSVGSLEETQYF.

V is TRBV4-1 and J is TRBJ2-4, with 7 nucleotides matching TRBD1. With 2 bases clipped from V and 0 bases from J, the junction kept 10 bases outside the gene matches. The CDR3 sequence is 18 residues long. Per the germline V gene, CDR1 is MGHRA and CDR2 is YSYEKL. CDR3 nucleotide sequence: TGCGCCAGCAGCCAAACGGGAAAGGGGGCAATAGCCAAAAACATTCAGTACTTC. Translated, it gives CASSQTGKGAIAKNIQYF.

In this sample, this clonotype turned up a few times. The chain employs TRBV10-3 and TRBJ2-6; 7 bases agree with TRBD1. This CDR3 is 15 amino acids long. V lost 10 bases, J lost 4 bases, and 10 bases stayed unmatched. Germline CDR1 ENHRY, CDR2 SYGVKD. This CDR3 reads CATKGAGTGANVLTF. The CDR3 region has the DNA TGTGCCACCAAGGGGGCAGGGACGGGGGCCAACGTCCTGACTTTC.

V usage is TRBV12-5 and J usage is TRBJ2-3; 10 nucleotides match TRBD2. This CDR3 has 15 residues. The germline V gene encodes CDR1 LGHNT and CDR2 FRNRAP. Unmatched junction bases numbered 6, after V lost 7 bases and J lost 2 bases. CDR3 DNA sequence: TGTGCTAGTGCCCAAGGGACTAGCGTCACAGATACGCAGTATTTT. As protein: CASAQGTSVTDTQYF.

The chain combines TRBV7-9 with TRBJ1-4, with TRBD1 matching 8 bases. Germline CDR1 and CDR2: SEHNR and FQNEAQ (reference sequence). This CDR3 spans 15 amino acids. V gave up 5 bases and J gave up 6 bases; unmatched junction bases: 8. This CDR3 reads CASSHAGGGDEKLFF. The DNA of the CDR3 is TGTGCCAGCAGCCACGCAGGGGGCGGTGATGAAAAACTGTTTTTT. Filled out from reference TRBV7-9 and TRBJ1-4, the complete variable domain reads DTGVSQNPRHKITKRGQNVTFRCDPISEHNRLYWYRQTLGQGPEFLTYFQNEAQLEKSRLLSDRFSAERPKGSFSTLEIQRTEQGDSAMYLCASSHAGGGDEKLFFGSGTQLSVL.

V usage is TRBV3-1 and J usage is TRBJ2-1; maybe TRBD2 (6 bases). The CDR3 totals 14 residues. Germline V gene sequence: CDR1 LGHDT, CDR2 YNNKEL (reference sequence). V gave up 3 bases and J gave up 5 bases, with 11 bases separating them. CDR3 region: CASSHGLPDNEQFF. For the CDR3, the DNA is TGTGCCAGCAGCCACGGACTACCCGACAATGAGCAGTTCTTC.

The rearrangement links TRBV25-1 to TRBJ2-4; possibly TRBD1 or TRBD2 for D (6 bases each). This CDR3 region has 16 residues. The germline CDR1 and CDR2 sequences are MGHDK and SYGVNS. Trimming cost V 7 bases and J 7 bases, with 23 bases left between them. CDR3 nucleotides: TGTGCCAGCACAGAAGGGGGGAGTGGTGGCAAGAACATTCAGTACTTC. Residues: CASTEGGSGGKNIQYF.

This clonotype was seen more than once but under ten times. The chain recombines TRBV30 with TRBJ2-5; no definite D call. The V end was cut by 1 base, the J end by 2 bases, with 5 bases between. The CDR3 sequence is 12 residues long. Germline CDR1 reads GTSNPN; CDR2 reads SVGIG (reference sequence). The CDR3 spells CAWSGSQETQYF. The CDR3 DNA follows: TGTGCCTGGAGTGGGAGTCAAGAGACCCAGTACTTC.

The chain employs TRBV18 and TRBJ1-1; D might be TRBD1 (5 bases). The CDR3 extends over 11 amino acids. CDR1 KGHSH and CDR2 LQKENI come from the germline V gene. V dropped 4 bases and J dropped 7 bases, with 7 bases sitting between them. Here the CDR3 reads CASSQQGEAFF. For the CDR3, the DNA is TGTGCCAGCTCACAGCAGGGTGAAGCTTTCTTT.

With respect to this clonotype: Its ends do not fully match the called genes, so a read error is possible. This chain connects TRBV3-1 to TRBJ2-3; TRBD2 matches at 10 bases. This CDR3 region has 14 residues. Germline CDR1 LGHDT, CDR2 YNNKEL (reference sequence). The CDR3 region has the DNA TGTGCCAGCAGCCCTAGCGGGGGCCCAGATCCGCAGTATTTT. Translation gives CASSPSGGPDPQYF.